The 5 T cell receptor beta chains below were found in one sample sequenced in a study of T cell repertoires in cytomegalovirus infection. Their antigen targets remain unknown. MiXCR, applied by TCRdb to the reads, yields one record per CDR3 protein. This table holds approximately 1,000,000 distinct CDR3 sequences, around 32% found once. Sequenced material: cultured CD8+ T cells from PBMCs, taken from culture after CMV antigen stimulation. These receptors all stem from a human donor in good health (CMV status not recorded). Some clones in this sample may be carry-over from other donors' samples.

The DNA of the CDR3 is TGTGCCAGCAGCCAAGGACAGTATAACTATGGCTACACCTTC. This sequence encodes CASSQGQYNYGYTF. The chain couples TRBV7-9 to TRBJ1-2; a possible D gene is TRBD1 (6 bases). This CDR3 is 14 amino acids long. Per germline, CDR1 SEHNR and CDR2 FQNEAQ (reference sequence). V was clipped by 5 bases and J by 1 base, with 11 bases between them. The full variable domain, completed using reference TRBV7-9 and TRBJ1-2, is DTGVSQNPRHKITKRGQNVTFRCDPISEHNRLYWYRQTLGQGPEFLTYFQNEAQLEKSRLLSDRFSAERPKGSFSTLEIQRTEQGDSAMYLCASSQGQYNYGYTFGSGTRLTVV.

The V call is TRBV27, the J call TRBJ2-3; 9 nucleotides line up with TRBD2. Germline CDR1 reads MNHEY; CDR2 reads SMNVEV (reference sequence). The CDR3 is 15 amino acids. Unmatched junction bases numbered 8, after V lost 9 bases and J lost 1 base. CDR3 protein: CASTPLAGRTDTQYF. In nucleotides, the CDR3 is TGTGCCAGTACACCTCTAGCGGGGCGCACAGATACGCAGTATTTT.

This clonotype was observed a few times. The chain uses TRBV7-9 and TRBJ2-7; 8 bases are shared with TRBD1. Germline V gene lookup returns CDR1 SEHNR and CDR2 FQNEAQ (reference sequence). The CDR3 runs 16 residues. V was clipped by 4 bases and J by 1 base; unmatched bases: 9. The DNA for the CDR3 is TGTGCCAGCAGCTCTTCCGACAGGGGCACTTCCTACGAGCAGTACGTC. Encoded protein: CASSSSDRGTSYEQYV.

The rearrangement joins TRBV6-2 or TRBV6-3 to TRBJ2-1; D unclear. V lost 5 bases to trimming and J lost 4 bases, with 9 bases between them. Germline V gene sequence: CDR1 MNHEY, CDR2 SVGEGT. The CDR3 is 13 residues long. CDR3 protein: CASSGPAYNEQFF. The CDR3 bases are TGTGCCAGCAGTGGGCCAGCATACAATGAGCAGTTCTTC.

V is TRBV6-5 and J is TRBJ2-7; D uncertain. The germline CDR1 and CDR2 sequences are MNHEY and SVGAGI. Trimming stripped 0 bases from V and 2 bases from J, with 11 bases between. The CDR3 runs to 15 residues. DNA for the CDR3: TGTGCCAGCAGTTACTCTAGTGCACAGCCCTACGAGCAGTACGTC. Its protein product is CASSYSSAQPYEQYV.